Following are 20 T cell receptor beta chains from one sample sequenced in a study of vaccination effects on CD4 cells after COVID-19. The culture ran for about 11 days, and then CD4+ T cells were isolated. Their antigen targets remain unknown. Libraries were prepared by immunoSEQ multiplex PCR; TCRdb keeps only in-frame clonotypes and omits some of them. The sample shows 45,000 to 60,000 clones, 65% to 80% of them seen only once. The input for sequencing was CD4+ T cells from PBMCs cultured without peptide, taken before COVID-19 vaccination. The receptors here all came from a human donor who received a COVID-19 vaccine.

The V call is TRBV28, the J call TRBJ1-1; tentatively, D is TRBD1 (6 bases). The CDR3 runs 14 residues. V lost 6 bases and J 5 bases, leaving 16 bases between the germline ends. Germline CDR1 MDHEN, CDR2 SYDVKM. The DNA of the CDR3 is TGTGCCAGCAGCCACCAGGGGCGGGGGACTGAAGCTTTCTTT. This gives the protein CASSHQGRGTEAFF.

This chain uses TRBV7-3 with TRBJ1-2; tentative D call: TRBD1 (5 bases). The germline CDR1 and CDR2 sequences are SGHTA and FQGTGA. V lost 5 bases and J lost 4, with 17 bases in between. The CDR3 extends over 15 amino acids. CDR3 in DNA: TGTGCCAGCAGCCCCGGCGGGGGGATAGGCTATGGCTACACCTTC. As protein: CASSPGGGIGYGYTF.

This clone was detected only once. V gene TRBV6-4 combines with J gene TRBJ2-2, with D perhaps matching TRBD1 (6 bases). The ends were cut back, 6 bases at V and 7 bases at J, with 15 bases in the middle. CDR1 is MRHNA and CDR2 is SNTAGT in the germline V gene. The CDR3 loop spans 14 amino acids. The CDR3 bases are TGTGCCAGCAGCCCACAGGGAAATGGCGGGGAGCTGTTTTTT. Residues: CASSPQGNGGELFF.

The V call is TRBV5-1, the J call TRBJ2-7; D may correspond to TRBD1 or TRBD2 (5 bases each). With 0 bases removed from V and 6 bases from J, the gap between germline ends came to 13 bases. The CDR3 spans 14 residues. Germline V lookup: CDR1 SGHRS, CDR2 YFSETQ. In nucleotides, the CDR3 is TGCGCCAGCAGCTTGGTTGGGGGAGAGGGCGAGCAGTACGTC. Amino acids: CASSLVGGEGEQYV.

The chain uses TRBV19 and TRBJ2-1; no firm D call. The CDR3 sequence is 16 residues long. V was trimmed by 1 base and J by 0 bases, leaving 10 bases between them. The germline CDR1 and CDR2 sequences are LNHDA and SQIVND (reference sequence). CDR3 in amino acids: CASSIAWPSSYNEQFF. The CDR3 DNA follows: TGTGCCAGTAGTATAGCATGGCCGAGCTCCTACAATGAGCAGTTCTTC.

The chain employs TRBV10-3 and TRBJ2-5, with a possible D match to TRBD2 (7 bases). V was pared by 10 bases and J by 5 bases, with 14 bases between. Germline values: CDR1 ENHRY, CDR2 SYGVKD. CDR3 length: 12 amino acids. The CDR3, as DNA: TGTGCCACCCGTGGGGGGGGCGAGACCCAGTACTTC. It yields the protein CATRGGGETQYF.

The chain has TRBV30 and TRBJ2-5, with 7 nucleotides matching TRBD1. Germline trimming cut 2 bases from V and 4 bases from J; bases unmatched to any gene: 4. In germline, CDR1 is GTSNPN, CDR2 SVGIG (reference sequence). The CDR3 is 13 residues long. The chain's CDR3 is CAWSSTGVETQYF. CDR3 nucleotides: TGTGCCTGGAGTTCAACAGGGGTAGAGACCCAGTACTTC.

V and J are TRBV28 and TRBJ2-2; 10 bases line up with TRBD1. CDR3 length: 18 residues. V dropped 5 bases and J dropped 3; count of bases not matched to a gene: 12. CDR1 and CDR2 from the germline V gene are MDHEN and SYDVKM. CDR3 coding DNA: TGTGCCAGCAGTCCCTTACGGGACAGGGGTTTCGACACCGGGGAGCTGTTTTTT. Protein product: CASSPLRDRGFDTGELFF. Full variable domain (rest looked up from reference TRBV28 and TRBJ2-2): DVKVTQSSRYLVKRTGEKVFLECVQDMDHENMFWYRQDPGLGLRLIYFSYDVKMKEKGDIPEGYSVSREKKERFSLILESASTNQTSMYLCASSPLRDRGFDTGELFFGEGSRLTVL.

The chain links TRBV7-6 to TRBJ2-3; 11 positions agree with TRBD2. From germline, CDR1 is SGHVS and CDR2 FNYEAQ. Trimming removed 1 base from V and 3 bases from J; junction bases left unmatched: 6. CDR3 length: 17 residues. DNA of the CDR3: TGTGCCAGCAGCTTAGAACTAGCGGGGGTTTGGACAGATACGCAGTATTTT. This translates into CASSLELAGVWTDTQYF.

This clone came up once. The chain carries TRBV24-1 and TRBJ2-1; 8 bases line up with TRBD1. The CDR3 totals 18 residues. The V gene's germline CDR1 is KGHDR and CDR2 SFDVKD. V lost 3 bases, J lost 0 bases, and 9 bases stayed unmatched. The CDR3 nucleotides read TGTGCCACCAGTGATCCAAAGACAGGGGACAGCTCCTACAATGAGCAGTTCTTC. It specifies CATSDPKTGDSSYNEQFF.

This rearrangement joins TRBV24-1 to TRBJ2-3; TRBD1 matches at 7 bases. Germline CDR1 is KGHDR and CDR2 is SFDVKD. Germline trimming cut 5 bases from V and 0 bases from J; bases unmatched to any gene: 7. CDR3 length: 16 amino acids. CDR3 DNA sequence: TGTGCCACCAGTGCACCCGGGACAGCTAGCACAGATACGCAGTATTTT. It is translated as CATSAPGTASTDTQYF.

The V gene is TRBV5-1, the J gene TRBJ1-2, with TRBD1 matching 7 bases. The CDR3 is 16 residues long. The junction had 11 bases not matched to a gene; V was cut back by 1 base and J by 5 bases. In germline, CDR1 is SGHRS, CDR2 YFSETQ. The CDR3 loop is CASSLTAGTVGYGYTF. The DNA of the CDR3 is TGCGCCAGCAGCTTGACCGCCGGGACAGTAGGGTATGGCTACACCTTC.

The J gene is TRBJ2-3, the V gene TRBV10-3; 11 bases are a match to TRBD2. V lost 6 bases to trimming and J lost 3 bases; unmatched junction nucleotides: 2. The CDR3 is made up of 14 amino acids. Germline V gene data show CDR1 as ENHRY and CDR2 as SYGVKD. The DNA of the CDR3 is TGTGCCATCAGGTCTAGCGGGGGGACAGATACGCAGTATTTT. Translation: CAIRSSGGTDTQYF.

The chain has TRBV2 and TRBJ1-1, with D tentatively TRBD1 (6 bases). Germline CDR1 reads SNHLY; CDR2 reads FYNNEI. The germline V and J ends were trimmed by 8 bases and 1 base, with 8 bases remaining between them. The CDR3 consists of 12 residues. In nucleotides, the CDR3 is TGTGCCAGCGGACAGAGGAACACTGAAGCTTTCTTT. This gives the protein CASGQRNTEAFF. The full variable domain, with the rest looked up from reference TRBV2 and TRBJ1-1, is EPEVTQTPSHQVTQMGQEVILRCVPISNHLYFYWYRQILGQKVEFLVSFYNNEISEKSEIFDDQFSVERPDGSNFTLKIRSTKLEDSAMYFCASGQRNTEAFFGQGTRLTVV.

This clone was found a few times. The chain is built from TRBV10-1 and TRBJ1-6; a weak D match, TRBD1 (6 bases). Germline values: CDR1 WNHNN, CDR2 SYGVQD (reference sequence). V lost 5 bases to trimming and J lost 8 bases, with 10 bases between them. The length of the CDR3 is 13 residues. In DNA form, the CDR3 reads TGCGCCAGCAGTCGACAGGCGGATTCACCCCTCCACTTT. It yields the protein CASSRQADSPLHF.

This sequence joins TRBV5-6 and TRBJ2-3, with D perhaps matching TRBD2 (6 bases). Trimming took 0 bases from V and 3 from J, leaving 14 bases between them. This CDR3 contains 16 residues. Germline CDR1 reads SGHDT; CDR2 reads YYEEEE. CDR3 coding DNA: TGTGCCAGCAGCTTGGGTCCGGCTAGCGAAACAGATACGCAGTATTTT. It translates to CASSLGPASETDTQYF.

The V and J genes are TRBV9 and TRBJ2-2, with 8 bases aligning to TRBD2. The junction had 7 bases not matched to a gene; V was cut back by 1 base and J by 8 bases. The CDR3 is 15 residues long. Per germline, CDR1 SGDLS and CDR2 YYNGEE. Here the CDR3 reads CASSVFGGGQGELFF. The CDR3 DNA is TGTGCCAGCAGCGTATTCGGGGGGGGCCAGGGGGAGCTGTTTTTT. The full variable domain, its missing parts supplied by reference TRBV9 and TRBJ2-2, is DSGVTQTPKHLITATGQRVTLRCSPRSGDLSVYWYQQSLDQGLQFLIQYYNGEERAKGNILERFSAQQFPDLHSELNLSSLELGDSALYFCASSVFGGGQGELFFGEGSRLTVL.

The DNA for the CDR3 is TGTGCCAGCTCACCGTGGGGACAGATTAATGAAAAACTGTTTTTT. This gives the protein CASSPWGQINEKLFF. The chain recombines TRBV18 with TRBJ1-4; 7 bases fit TRBD1. The CDR3 totals 15 residues. The V and J ends lost 3 bases and 4 bases, in that order; junction bases with no gene match: 5. CDR1 KGHSH and CDR2 LQKENI come from the germline V gene.

This rearrangement joins TRBV11-2 to TRBJ2-1; 7 positions match TRBD1. The CDR3 is 18 amino acids. Germline V gene data show CDR1 as SGHAT and CDR2 as FQNNGV. With 5 bases clipped from V and 3 bases from J, the junction kept 16 bases outside the gene matches. The CDR3 sequence is CASSRTPKTGPFYNEQFF. Written as DNA, the CDR3 is TGTGCCAGCAGCCGCACTCCCAAGACAGGGCCATTCTACAATGAGCAGTTCTTC.

This rearrangement joins TRBV7-2 to TRBJ1-5; 8 nucleotides align to TRBD1. The junction had 13 bases not matched to a gene; V was cut back by 4 bases and J by 11 bases. The CDR3 is 15 residues long. Germline V CDR1 and CDR2: SGHTA, FQGNSA. The CDR3 region has the DNA TGTGCCAGCAGCTCCACAGGGGGTGATCCAGTGGCCCAGCATTTT. Amino acids: CASSSTGGDPVAQHF.